The 8 T cell receptor beta chains below come from one sample, sequenced in a study of sequential checkpoint blockade in melanoma. TCRdb keeps only in-frame clones here, not all; method: immunoSEQ multiplex PCR. Of 15,000 to 20,000 clones in the sample, 73% were seen once. As for treatment: randomized to nivolumab then ipilimumab (arm A) or the reverse (arm B). Source: CD8+ T cells sorted from blood (inferred from file names), taken from a patient given nivolumab and ipilimumab in sequence. The receptors were sampled from a human donor with melanoma.

V and J are TRBV19 and TRBJ2-1; 11 bases line up with TRBD2. V trimming: 1 base; J trimming: 8 bases; junction bases outside the gene matches: 4. This CDR3 region has 15 residues. The germline gives CDR1 LNHDA, CDR2 SQIVND (reference sequence). Written as DNA, the CDR3 is TGTGCCAGTAGTATAGCGACTAGCGGGGTGGATGAGCAGTTCTTC. As protein: CASSIATSGVDEQFF.

V gene TRBV25-1 combines with J gene TRBJ2-7, with a possible D match to TRBD2 (5 bases). The CDR3 spans 14 residues. The V and J ends lost 1 base and 5 bases respectively, with 12 bases between them. Germline V CDR1 and CDR2: MGHDK, SYGVNS. CDR3 DNA: TGTGCCAGCAGTGAATTAAATGCGGAGGACGAGCAGTACTTC. This sequence encodes CASSELNAEDEQYF.

The sample holds one count of this clone. Other DNA sequences in the same sample also yield this CDR3. V usage is TRBV5-1 and J usage is TRBJ2-7; 10 bases line up with TRBD1. The germline CDR1 and CDR2 sequences are SGHRS and YFSETQ. V lost 1 base, J lost 3 bases, and 4 bases stayed unmatched. The CDR3 consists of 15 residues. The CDR3 loop is CASSLSGTGVYEQYF. The CDR3 region has the DNA TGCGCCAGCAGCTTGTCTGGGACAGGGGTCTACGAGCAGTACTTC. Full variable domain (rest looked up from reference TRBV5-1 and TRBJ2-7): KAGVTQTPRYLIKTRGQQVTLSCSPISGHRSVSWYQQTPGQGLQFLFEYFSETQRNKGNFPGRFSGRQFSNSRSEMNVSTLELGDSALYLCASSLSGTGVYEQYFGPGTRLTVT.

In this sample, this clone turned up a few times. The chain couples TRBV9 to TRBJ2-2; D ambiguous. Trimming took off 0 bases at V and 2 bases at J, with 5 bases between the two ends. CDR1 and CDR2 from the germline V gene are SGDLS and YYNGEE. There are 14 residues in the CDR3. The CDR3 nucleotides read TGTGCCAGCAGCGTAGGAGGAAACACCGGGGAGCTGTTTTTT. As protein: CASSVGGNTGELFF.

The V and J genes are TRBV29-1 and TRBJ1-3, with 11 bases identical to TRBD1. The CDR3 has 17 amino acids. V trimming: 6 bases; J trimming: 1 base; junction bases outside the gene matches: 11. Germline CDR1 is SQVTM and CDR2 is ANQGSEA. The CDR3 protein is CSVRGTGGISSGNTIYF. The CDR3 region has the DNA TGCAGCGTGCGCGGGACAGGGGGAATTTCGTCTGGAAACACCATATATTTT.

A note on this clone: The junction shows a germline mismatch at one end, possibly a read error. The chain uses TRBV9 and TRBJ2-5; 13 positions match TRBD2. CDR1 and CDR2 (germline): SGDLS, YYNGEE. There are 16 residues in the CDR3. Here the CDR3 reads CAGSQGLAGLQETQYF. The CDR3 region has the DNA TGTGCCGGCAGCCAGGGACTAGCGGGGTTACAAGAGACCCAGTACTTC.

In DNA form, the CDR3 reads TGCAGCGTTGAAGAAAGGGTCGGGGGGGGAAGCGAGCAGTACTTC. It translates to CSVEERVGGGSEQYF. The rearrangement links TRBV29-1 to TRBJ2-7; 8 nucleotides align to TRBD2. The CDR3 has 15 amino acids. Germline values: CDR1 SQVTM, CDR2 ANQGSEA. The trim removed 0 bases at V and 6 bases at J, leaving 10 bases unmatched.

This clone was seen only once. The chain uses TRBV7-9 and TRBJ2-7; D might be TRBD2 (6 bases). With 3 bases removed from V and 4 bases from J, the gap between germline ends came to 13 bases. This CDR3 comprises 14 residues. From germline, CDR1 is SEHNR and CDR2 FQNEAQ (reference sequence). CDR3 residues: CASSLEGFRYEQYF. In nucleotides, the CDR3 is TGTGCCAGCAGCTTGGAGGGTTTTAGGTACGAGCAGTACTTC.